The 24 T cell receptor beta chains in this list originate from one sample, sequenced in a study of T cells in Graves' hyperthyroidism and ophthalmopathy. Amplification targeted TCR beta CDR3 regions from RNA transcripts. First-round RT-PCR targeting the TCR CDR3 was performed with the HTBI primer set. TCRdb re-derived calls from the multiplex PCR reads in MiXCR, one entry per CDR3 protein. The table lists 530,000 or so distinct CDR3 sequences, under 20% of them singletons. The sample was blood. These receptors came from a woman aged 18 to 35 with Graves' ophthalmopathy.

This clonotype was detected only a few times. The CDR3: CSARALRAQQFF. In nucleotides, the CDR3 is TGCAGTGCTAGGGCTCTAAGGGCACAGCAGTTCTTC. The V and J genes are TRBV20-1 and TRBJ2-1, with D hard to call. CDR3 length: 12 amino acids. Germline CDR1 reads DFQATT; CDR2 reads SNEGSKA (reference sequence). The V and J ends lost 3 bases and 11 bases respectively, with 14 bases between them.

The chain combines TRBV29-1 with TRBJ2-1; D is unclear. Germline CDR1 SQVTM, CDR2 ANQGSEA. The CDR3 covers 13 residues. V was pared by 5 bases and J by 2 bases, with 10 bases between. CDR3 sequence: CSVLGSPYNEQFF. As DNA, the CDR3 is TGCAGCGTTCTAGGTAGCCCCTACAATGAGCAGTTCTTC.

This clonotype was recorded at least ten times. The rearrangement links TRBV5-1 to TRBJ1-3; D remains unclear. With 0 bases removed from V and 0 bases from J, the gap between germline ends came to 7 bases. CDR3 length equals 15 residues. Germline CDR1 SGHRS, CDR2 YFSETQ. The DNA for the CDR3 is TGCGCCAGCAGCTTGGAGGCCTACTCTGGAAACACCATATATTTT. It codes for CASSLEAYSGNTIYF. The full variable domain, its missing parts supplied by reference TRBV5-1 and TRBJ1-3, is KAGVTQTPRYLIKTRGQQVTLSCSPISGHRSVSWYQQTPGQGLQFLFEYFSETQRNKGNFPGRFSGRQFSNSRSEMNVSTLELGDSALYLCASSLEAYSGNTIYFGEGSWLTVV.

This chain connects TRBV4-2 to TRBJ2-7, with a tentative D call TRBD2 (6 bases). This CDR3 region has 16 residues. V dropped 0 bases and J dropped 1 base, with 13 bases sitting between them. In germline, CDR1 is LGHNA, CDR2 YNFKEQ. The CDR3 bases are TGTGCCAGCAGCCAAGAGGTGCGGGGATCTTCCTACGAGCAGTACTTC. Encoded protein: CASSQEVRGSSYEQYF.

V is TRBV4-1 and J is TRBJ2-3; D might be TRBD2 (5 bases). Germline CDR1 is MGHRA and CDR2 is YSYEKL. Trimming took 0 bases from V and 2 from J, leaving 12 bases between them. This CDR3 region has 16 residues. The CDR3 nucleotides are TGCGCCAGCAGCCAAGATCTGGGCGGGTTCACAGATACGCAGTATTTT. Encoded protein: CASSQDLGGFTDTQYF.

This clonotype was recorded at least ten times. This sequence joins TRBV2 and TRBJ1-5, with 8 bases matching TRBD1. CDR1 SNHLY and CDR2 FYNNEI come from the germline V gene. The CDR3 covers 15 residues. The J segment lost 4 bases and the V segment lost 6 bases, leaving 8 bases of the junction unmatched. The CDR3: CASSVRTGSNQPQHF. CDR3 nucleotide sequence: TGTGCCAGCAGCGTCAGGACAGGGAGTAATCAGCCCCAGCATTTT.

This clonotype was observed many times. This sequence joins TRBV6-1 and TRBJ2-1, with D tentatively TRBD2 (5 bases). Per the germline V gene, CDR1 is MNHNS and CDR2 is SASEGT. The V end was cut by 1 base, the J end by 7 bases, with 23 bases between. The CDR3 totals 18 residues. The DNA for the CDR3 is TGTGCCAGCAGTGAAGTGACCCCTTTGGGCGGGTTTGAGAATGAGCAGTTCTTC. Protein sequence: CASSEVTPLGGFENEQFF.

This clonotype occurred a few times. V is TRBV6-1 and J is TRBJ1-5; 7 bases are a match to TRBD1. The CDR3 extends over 15 amino acids. Trimming cost V 7 bases and J 3 bases; bases outside gene matches: 9. From germline, CDR1 is MNHNS and CDR2 SASEGT. In DNA form, the CDR3 reads TGTGCCAGCACCCCCCCGACAGGGAACAATCAGCCCCAGCATTTT. Encoded protein: CASTPPTGNNQPQHF.

This clonotype appeared many times. This rearrangement joins TRBV2 to TRBJ1-2; unclear D gene. This CDR3 contains 12 residues. Between the trimmed V and J ends, which lost 3 bases and 7 bases, there was a span of 9 bases. Germline CDR1 SNHLY, CDR2 FYNNEI. The CDR3 sequence is CASSEGVAGYTF. The CDR3 bases are TGTGCCAGCAGTGAGGGAGTGGCTGGCTACACCTTC.

This clonotype was seen more than once but under ten times. This chain joins TRBV20-1 and TRBJ2-5; 14 positions agree with TRBD2. CDR1 and CDR2 (germline): DFQATT, SNEGSKA (reference sequence). This CDR3 has 15 amino acids. The junction had 7 bases not matched to a gene; V was cut back by 6 bases and J by 4 bases. CDR3 bases: TGCAGTGCCAGCGGACTAGCGGGGGGCGTAGAGACCCAGTACTTC. Protein: CSASGLAGGVETQYF.

The gene calls are TRBV20-1 and TRBJ2-7; TRBD2 agrees at 10 bases. The CDR3 runs to 16 residues. Trimming cost V 6 bases and J 0 bases; bases outside gene matches: 11. Germline-derived CDR1 and CDR2 are DFQATT and SNEGSKA (reference sequence). CDR3: CSANPPSGGASYEQYF. CDR3 DNA: TGCAGTGCCAACCCCCCTAGCGGGGGAGCCTCCTACGAGCAGTACTTC.

There are many counts of this clonotype. This chain joins TRBV6-1 and TRBJ1-5; D is unresolved. The germline V and J ends were trimmed by 6 bases and 0 bases, with 3 bases remaining between them. The CDR3 is 12 residues long. Germline V gene data show CDR1 as MNHNS and CDR2 as SASEGT. CDR3 sequence: CASRGSNQPQHF. The CDR3, as DNA: TGTGCCAGCAGAGGTAGCAATCAGCCCCAGCATTTT.

This clonotype was seen at least ten times. The chain combines TRBV28 with TRBJ2-7, with D maybe TRBD1 (6 bases). Looked up from germline, CDR1 is MDHEN and CDR2 is SYDVKM. CDR3 length: 11 residues. V was trimmed by 8 bases and J by 4 bases, leaving 9 bases between them. CDR3 residues: CASGQIYEQYF. The CDR3 coding sequence is TGTGCCAGCGGACAGATTTACGAGCAGTACTTC. Full variable domain (missing parts from reference TRBV28 and TRBJ2-7): DVKVTQSSRYLVKRTGEKVFLECVQDMDHENMFWYRQDPGLGLRLIYFSYDVKMKEKGDIPEGYSVSREKKERFSLILESASTNQTSMYLCASGQIYEQYFGPGTRLTVT.

This clonotype appeared many times. The J gene is TRBJ1-2, the V gene TRBV28; D is undetermined. The CDR3 extends over 12 amino acids. Trimming removed 7 bases from V and 5 bases from J, with 11 bases in between. Germline V gene lookup returns CDR1 MDHEN and CDR2 SYDVKM. CDR3 coding DNA: TGTGCCAGCACCAATCAAGATTATGGCTACACCTTC. It codes for CASTNQDYGYTF.

The chain is built from TRBV9 and TRBJ2-2; D is unclear. Germline V gene sequence: CDR1 SGDLS, CDR2 YYNGEE. The CDR3 consists of 16 residues. V lost 0 bases and J lost 0, with 9 bases in between. CDR3 sequence: CASSVVGSANTGELFF. CDR3 bases: TGTGCCAGCAGCGTAGTGGGCAGCGCGAACACCGGGGAGCTGTTTTTT.

V and J are TRBV6-5 and TRBJ2-3; D is undetermined. There are 14 residues in the CDR3. V shed 1 base and J shed 2 bases, with 7 bases lying between them. CDR1 is MNHEY and CDR2 is SVGAGI in the germline V gene. CDR3 protein: CASSYLSDTDTQYF. The CDR3 DNA is TGTGCCAGCAGTTACTTGTCGGACACAGATACGCAGTATTTT.

This clonotype showed up just a few times. The junction differs from germline at one of its ends, possibly a read error. The chain links TRBV2 to TRBJ2-3, with D unresolved. This CDR3 contains 17 residues. CDR1 SNHLY and CDR2 FYNNEI come from the germline V gene. CDR3 residues: CASSAHGEISSTDAQYF. Written as DNA, the CDR3 is TGTGCCAGCAGTGCCCACGGTGAGATCTCAAGCACAGATGCGCAGTATTTT.

Only a few counts were recorded for this clonotype. This chain connects TRBV29-1 to TRBJ1-1; the match to TRBD1 covers 8 bases. The CDR3 is 14 residues long. Germline V gives CDR1 SQVTM, CDR2 ANQGSEA. V lost 3 bases to trimming and J lost 2 bases; unmatched junction nucleotides: 5. The DNA of the CDR3 is TGCAGCGTTGAGACAGGGGACCGCAACACTGAAGCTTTCTTT. It is translated as CSVETGDRNTEAFF.

This clonotype appeared many times. The rearrangement joins TRBV11-2 to TRBJ1-2, with D possibly being TRBD1 (5 bases). V gave up 1 base and J gave up 4 bases, with 7 bases separating them. Germline V CDR1 and CDR2: SGHAT, FQNNGV. The CDR3 has 13 amino acids. In DNA, the CDR3 is TGTGCCAGCAGCTTAGGGGGGGTCTATGGCTACACCTTC. Translation gives CASSLGGVYGYTF.

This clonotype was detected a few times. A much bigger clone sits one base away, suggesting this may be a read error. The rearrangement links TRBV11-2 to TRBJ1-1; D is unresolved. Looked up from germline, CDR1 is SGHAT and CDR2 is FQNNGV. This CDR3 spans 15 amino acids. CDR3 DNA sequence: TGTGCCGGCAGCTTATCAGGCAGACTGAACACTGAAGCTTTCTTT. Translating it yields CAGSLSGRLNTEAFF.

CDR3 coding DNA: TGTGCCAGCAGTGGGGGCCGTGGGAGCGGGCGCAATGAGCAGTTCTTC. This gives the protein CASSGGRGSGRNEQFF. The genes are TRBV6-2 or TRBV6-3 and TRBJ2-1, with D perhaps given as TRBD1 or TRBD2 (6 bases each). V was trimmed by 5 bases and J by 6 bases, leaving 20 bases between them. There are 16 residues in the CDR3. CDR1 MNHEY and CDR2 SVGEGT come from the germline V gene.

This clonotype appeared many times. This chain connects TRBV5-1 to TRBJ2-1; 9 bases fit TRBD1. J was trimmed by 7 bases and V by 4 bases; bases with no gene match: 12. The CDR3 is 16 residues long. Germline assignment: CDR1 SGHRS and CDR2 YFSETQ. The CDR3 loop is CASSSSPGQGKNEQFF. CDR3 DNA sequence: TGCGCCAGCAGCAGTTCACCGGGACAGGGAAAAAATGAGCAGTTCTTC.

This clonotype was seen more than once but under ten times. The chain recombines TRBV20-1 with TRBJ2-5; D is unresolved. Looked up from germline, CDR1 is DFQATT and CDR2 is SNEGSKA (reference sequence). The CDR3 loop spans 15 amino acids. The germline V and J ends were trimmed by 1 base and 2 bases, with 14 bases remaining between them. Here the CDR3 DNA reads TGCAGTGCTAGAGGGATTTTGACAAAACAAGAGACCCAGTACTTC. Encoded protein: CSARGILTKQETQYF.

This clonotype was seen ten or more times. The rearrangement links TRBV3-1 to TRBJ2-7, with D unresolved. CDR3 length: 14 residues. V was shortened by 4 bases and J by 2 bases, with 12 bases between the two germline ends. The germline CDR1 and CDR2 sequences are LGHDT and YNNKEL (reference sequence). The CDR3 is CASSLGQSAYEQYF. DNA for the CDR3: TGTGCCAGCAGCCTAGGGCAGTCAGCCTACGAGCAGTACTTC.